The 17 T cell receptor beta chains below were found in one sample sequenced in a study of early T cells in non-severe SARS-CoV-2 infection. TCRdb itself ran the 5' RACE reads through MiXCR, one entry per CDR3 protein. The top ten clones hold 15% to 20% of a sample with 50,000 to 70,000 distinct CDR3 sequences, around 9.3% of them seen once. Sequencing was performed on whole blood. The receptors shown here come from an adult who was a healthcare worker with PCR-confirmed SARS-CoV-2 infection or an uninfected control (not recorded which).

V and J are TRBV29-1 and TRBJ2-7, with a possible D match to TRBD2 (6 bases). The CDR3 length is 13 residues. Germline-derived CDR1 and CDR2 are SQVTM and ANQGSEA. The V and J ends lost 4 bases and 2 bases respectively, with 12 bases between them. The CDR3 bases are TGCAGCGTTGGGGCGGGACGAGCCTACGAGCAGTACTTC. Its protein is CSVGAGRAYEQYF.

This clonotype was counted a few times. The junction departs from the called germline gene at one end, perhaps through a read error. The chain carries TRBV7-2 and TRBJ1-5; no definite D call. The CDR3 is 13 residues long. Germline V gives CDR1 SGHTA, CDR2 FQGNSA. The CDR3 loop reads CASSPGRDQPQHF. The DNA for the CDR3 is TGCGCCAGCAGCCCTGGACGAGATCAGCCCCAGCATTTT.

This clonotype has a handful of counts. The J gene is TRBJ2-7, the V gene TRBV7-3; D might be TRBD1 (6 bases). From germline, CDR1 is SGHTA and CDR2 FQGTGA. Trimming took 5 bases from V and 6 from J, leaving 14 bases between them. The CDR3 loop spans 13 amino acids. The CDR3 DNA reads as TGTGCCAGCAGCCAACAGGGAAGCAGCGAGCAGTACTTC. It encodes CASSQQGSSEQYF.

The CDR3: CASSQEGGDTGELFF. The CDR3 DNA is TGCGCCAGCAGCCAAGAGGGAGGAGACACCGGGGAGCTGTTTTTT. The rearrangement joins TRBV4-3 to TRBJ2-2, with D possibly matching TRBD2 (6 bases). Germline V lookup: CDR1 LGHNA, CDR2 YSLEER. The ends were cut back, 0 bases at V and 3 bases at J, with 8 bases in the middle. This CDR3 is built from 15 residues.

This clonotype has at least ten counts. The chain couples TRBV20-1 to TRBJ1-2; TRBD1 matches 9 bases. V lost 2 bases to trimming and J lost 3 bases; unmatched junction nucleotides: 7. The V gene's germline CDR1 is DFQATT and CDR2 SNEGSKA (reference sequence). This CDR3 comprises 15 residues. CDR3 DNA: TGCAGTGCTAGACGGTCGGGACAGGGCGACTATGGCTACACCTTC. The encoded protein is CSARRSGQGDYGYTF.

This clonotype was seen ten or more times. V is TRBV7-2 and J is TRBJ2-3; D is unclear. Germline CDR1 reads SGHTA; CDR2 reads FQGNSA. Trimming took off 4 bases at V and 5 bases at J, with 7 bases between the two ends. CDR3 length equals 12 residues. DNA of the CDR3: TGTGCCAGCAGCTACTGGAGAGATACGCAGTATTTT. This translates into CASSYWRDTQYF.

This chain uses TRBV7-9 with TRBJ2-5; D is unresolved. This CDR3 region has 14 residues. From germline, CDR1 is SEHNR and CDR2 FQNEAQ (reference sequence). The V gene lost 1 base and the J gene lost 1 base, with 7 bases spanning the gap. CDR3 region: CASSLGVGQETQYF. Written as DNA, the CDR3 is TGTGCCAGCAGCTTAGGGGTAGGCCAAGAGACCCAGTACTTC.

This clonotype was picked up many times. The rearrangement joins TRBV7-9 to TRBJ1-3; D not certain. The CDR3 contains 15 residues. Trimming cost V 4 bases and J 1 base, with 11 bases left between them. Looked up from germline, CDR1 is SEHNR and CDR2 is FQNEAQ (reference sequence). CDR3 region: CASSSSRISGNTIYF. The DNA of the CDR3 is TGTGCCAGCAGCTCCAGTCGGATATCTGGAAACACCATATATTTT.

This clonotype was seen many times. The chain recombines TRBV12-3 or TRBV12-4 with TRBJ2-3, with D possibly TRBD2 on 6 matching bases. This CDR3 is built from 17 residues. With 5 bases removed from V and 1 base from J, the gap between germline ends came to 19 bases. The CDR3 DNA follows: TGTGCCAGCAGTCGCAAAACCGGGACTTTGGGCACAGATACGCAGTATTTT. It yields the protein CASSRKTGTLGTDTQYF.

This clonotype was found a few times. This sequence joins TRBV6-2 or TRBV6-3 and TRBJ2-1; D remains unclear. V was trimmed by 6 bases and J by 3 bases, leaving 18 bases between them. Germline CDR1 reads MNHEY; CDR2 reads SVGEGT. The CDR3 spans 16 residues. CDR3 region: CASSPDWADNYNEQFF. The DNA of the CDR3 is TGTGCCAGCAGCCCCGACTGGGCCGATAACTACAATGAGCAGTTCTTC.

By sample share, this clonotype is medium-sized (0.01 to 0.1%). CDR3: CSVARPENEKLFF. CDR3 nucleotides: TGCAGCGTTGCCCGGCCGGAGAATGAAAAACTGTTTTTT. The rearrangement joins TRBV29-1 to TRBJ1-4; D gene unclear. This CDR3 contains 13 residues. Germline V lookup: CDR1 SQVTM, CDR2 ANQGSEA. V was trimmed by 4 bases and J by 5 bases, leaving 11 bases between them.

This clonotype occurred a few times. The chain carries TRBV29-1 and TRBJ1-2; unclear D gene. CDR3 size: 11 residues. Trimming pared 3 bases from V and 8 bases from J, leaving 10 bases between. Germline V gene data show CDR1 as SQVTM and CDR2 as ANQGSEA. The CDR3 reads CSVESLRGYTF. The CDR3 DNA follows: TGCAGCGTTGAGAGCCTACGGGGCTACACCTTC.

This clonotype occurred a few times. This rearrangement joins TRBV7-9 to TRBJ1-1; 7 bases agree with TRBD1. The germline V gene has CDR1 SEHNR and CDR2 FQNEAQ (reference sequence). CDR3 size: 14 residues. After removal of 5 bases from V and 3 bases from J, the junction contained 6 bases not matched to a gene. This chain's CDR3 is CASSRSTGDTEAFF. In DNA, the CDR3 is TGTGCCAGCAGCCGTTCAACAGGGGACACTGAAGCTTTCTTT.

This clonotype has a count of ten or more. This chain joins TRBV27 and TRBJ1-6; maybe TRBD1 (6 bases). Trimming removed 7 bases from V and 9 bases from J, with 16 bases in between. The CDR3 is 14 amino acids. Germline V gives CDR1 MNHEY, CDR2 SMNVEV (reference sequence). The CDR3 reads CASTSGTMTSPLHF. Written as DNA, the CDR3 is TGTGCCAGCACCTCCGGGACAATGACTTCACCCCTCCACTTT.

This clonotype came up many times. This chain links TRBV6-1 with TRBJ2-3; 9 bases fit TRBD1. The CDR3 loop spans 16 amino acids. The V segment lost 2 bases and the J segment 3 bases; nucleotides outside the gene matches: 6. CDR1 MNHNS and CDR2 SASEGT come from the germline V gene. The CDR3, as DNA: TGTGCCAGCAGTGAAATCGACAGGGGGTTTACAGATACGCAGTATTTT. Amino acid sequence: CASSEIDRGFTDTQYF.

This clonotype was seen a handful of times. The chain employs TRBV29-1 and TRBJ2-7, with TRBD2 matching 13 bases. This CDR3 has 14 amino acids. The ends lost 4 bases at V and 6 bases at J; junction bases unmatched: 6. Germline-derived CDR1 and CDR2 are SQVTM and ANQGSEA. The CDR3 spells CSVASTSGRSEQYF. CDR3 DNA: TGCAGCGTTGCTTCGACTAGCGGGAGGTCCGAGCAGTACTTC.

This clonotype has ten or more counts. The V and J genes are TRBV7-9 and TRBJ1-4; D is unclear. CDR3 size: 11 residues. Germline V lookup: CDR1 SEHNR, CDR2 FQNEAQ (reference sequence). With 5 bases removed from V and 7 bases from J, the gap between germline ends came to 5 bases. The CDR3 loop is CASSEGEKLFF. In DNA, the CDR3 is TGTGCCAGCAGCGAGGGTGAAAAACTGTTTTTT.